This TCR beta chain is from a study of blood T cell repertoires in COVID-19. Study at large: Material from acute and convalescent COVID-19 was sourced from the United States, Italy and Spain. The analysed material was cDNA or gDNA that came from T cells, B-cell-depleted T cells, or PBMCs.

This clone showed up just once. The CDR3 totals 13 residues. V gave up 0 bases and J gave up 8 bases, with 5 bases separating them. Germline values: CDR1 MNHEY, CDR2 SVGEGT. Study processing details: Nucleated cell number was recorded as an estimate derived from reference gene primer amplification. The repertoire was sequenced with immunoSEQ multiplex PCR; TCRdb's copy has only in-frame clones and lacks some. Clonal size and the V and J genes are those of that table, whereas D and trimming came from the DNA. The repertoire holds 150,000 to 200,000 clones, with around 83% as singletons. V gene TRBV6-2 or TRBV6-3 combines with J gene TRBJ1-6; D not resolved. Specimen: peripheral blood. The TCR comes from a man aged 45-65 years with active or convalescent COVID-19. The CDR3 sequence is CASSYSTYSPLHF. The CDR3 DNA reads as TGTGCCAGCAGTTACTCGACATATTCACCCCTCCACTTT.